Here is one TCR beta chain with its context. Its antigen is currently unknown. This entry is derived from a study of cytomegalovirus exposure and HLA in healthy donors. Study conclusions and caveats: Other equally common chains were less clonally expanded than HLA-associated TCR beta chains, a later analysis showed. In an earlier analysis, most TCR beta V segments were productive about 87% or about 30% of the time. In all likelihood, a cluster of highly shared sequence variants was a sequencing artifact. The HLA-A and HLA-B alleles of most subjects were reportedly predicted accurately from TCR beta sequences.

Vbeta (60) and Jbeta (13) primers were used in the PCR. The table came from immunoSEQ multiplex PCR; TCRdb's copy has only in-frame clones and leaves some out. The sample has 150,000 or so clones; around 70% are singletons. Sequenced material: PBMCs. The TCR originated in a man aged 25-45 years in good health and CMV-seronegative.

The CDR3 sequence is CASRPRDTEAFF. The CDR3 region has the DNA TGTGCCAGCAGACCACGGGACACTGAAGCTTTCTTT. The chain carries TRBV5-8 and TRBJ1-1; D is undetermined. CDR3 length: 12 amino acids. From germline, CDR1 is SGHTS and CDR2 YDEGEE. With 5 bases removed from V and 3 bases from J, the gap between germline ends came to 8 bases.